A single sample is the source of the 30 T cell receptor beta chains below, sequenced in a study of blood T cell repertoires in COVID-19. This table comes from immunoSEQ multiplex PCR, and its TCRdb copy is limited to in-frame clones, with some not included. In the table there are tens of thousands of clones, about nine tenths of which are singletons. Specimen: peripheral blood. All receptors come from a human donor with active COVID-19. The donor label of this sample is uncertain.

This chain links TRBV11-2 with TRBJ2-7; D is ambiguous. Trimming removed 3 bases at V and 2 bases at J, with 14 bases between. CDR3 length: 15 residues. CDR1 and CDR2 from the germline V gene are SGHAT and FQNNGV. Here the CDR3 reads CASSFAPGSTYEQYF. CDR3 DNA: TGTGCCAGCAGCTTCGCCCCCGGGTCAACCTACGAGCAGTACTTC.

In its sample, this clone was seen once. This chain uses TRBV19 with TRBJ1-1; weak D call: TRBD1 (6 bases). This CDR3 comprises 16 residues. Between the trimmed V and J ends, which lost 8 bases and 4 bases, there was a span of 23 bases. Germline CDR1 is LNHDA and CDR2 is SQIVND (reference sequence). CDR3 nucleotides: TGTGCCAGTCGAACCGGGACACCTTTAGAGGGCACTGAAGCTTTCTTT. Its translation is CASRTGTPLEGTEAFF. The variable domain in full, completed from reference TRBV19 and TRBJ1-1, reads DGGITQSPKYLFRKEGQNVTLSCEQNLNHDAMYWYRQDPGQGLRLIYYSQIVNDFQKGDIAEGYSVSREKKESFPLTVTSAQKNPTAFYLCASRTGTPLEGTEAFFGQGTRLTVV.

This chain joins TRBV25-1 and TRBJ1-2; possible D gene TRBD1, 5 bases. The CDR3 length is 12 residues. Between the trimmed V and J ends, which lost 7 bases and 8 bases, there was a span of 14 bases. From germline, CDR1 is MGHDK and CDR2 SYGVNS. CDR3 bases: TGTGCCAGCAATGATGCGGGACGGGGCTACACCTTC. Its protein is CASNDAGRGYTF.

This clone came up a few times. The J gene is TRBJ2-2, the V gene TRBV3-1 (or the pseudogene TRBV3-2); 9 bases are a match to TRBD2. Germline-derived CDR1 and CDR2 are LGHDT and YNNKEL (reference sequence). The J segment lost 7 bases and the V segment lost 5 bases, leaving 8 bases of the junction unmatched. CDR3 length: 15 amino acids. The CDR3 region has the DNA TGTGCCAGCAGCTCTCCGGGACTAGCAGGCGGGGAGCTGTTTTTT. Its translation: CASSSPGLAGGELFF.

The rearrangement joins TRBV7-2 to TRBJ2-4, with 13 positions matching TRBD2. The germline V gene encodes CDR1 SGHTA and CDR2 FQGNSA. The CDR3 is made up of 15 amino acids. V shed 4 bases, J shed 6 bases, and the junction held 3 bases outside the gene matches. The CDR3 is CASSSWTSGGNIQYF. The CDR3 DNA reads TGTGCCAGCAGCTCCTGGACTAGCGGGGGAAACATTCAGTACTTC.

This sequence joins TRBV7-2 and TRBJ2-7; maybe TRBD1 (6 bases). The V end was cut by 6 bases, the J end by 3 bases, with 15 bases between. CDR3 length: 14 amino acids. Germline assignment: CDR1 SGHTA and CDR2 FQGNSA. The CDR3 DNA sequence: TGTGCCAGCAGTCCTAGGACAGAAAACTACGAGCAGTACTTC. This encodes CASSPRTENYEQYF.

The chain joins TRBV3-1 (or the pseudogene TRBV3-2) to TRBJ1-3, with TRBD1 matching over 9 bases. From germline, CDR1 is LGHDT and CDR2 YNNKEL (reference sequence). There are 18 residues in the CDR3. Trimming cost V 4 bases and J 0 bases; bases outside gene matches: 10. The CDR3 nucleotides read TGTGCCAGCAGCCGCTACGGACAGGGGACGAGCTCTGGAAACACCATATATTTT. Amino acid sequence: CASSRYGQGTSSGNTIYF.

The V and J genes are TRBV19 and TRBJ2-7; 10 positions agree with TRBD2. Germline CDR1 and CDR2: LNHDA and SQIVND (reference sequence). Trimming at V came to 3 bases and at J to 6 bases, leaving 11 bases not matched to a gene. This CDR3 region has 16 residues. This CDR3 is CASSMYSGRARGEQYF. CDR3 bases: TGTGCCAGTAGTATGTACAGCGGGAGGGCCCGGGGCGAGCAGTACTTC.

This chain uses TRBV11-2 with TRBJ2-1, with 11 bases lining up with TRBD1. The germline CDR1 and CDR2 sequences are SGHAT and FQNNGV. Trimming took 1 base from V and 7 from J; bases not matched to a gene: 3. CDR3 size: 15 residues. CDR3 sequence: CASSLGTGGLNEQFF. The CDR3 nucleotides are TGTGCCAGCAGCTTAGGGACAGGGGGCCTGAATGAGCAGTTCTTC.

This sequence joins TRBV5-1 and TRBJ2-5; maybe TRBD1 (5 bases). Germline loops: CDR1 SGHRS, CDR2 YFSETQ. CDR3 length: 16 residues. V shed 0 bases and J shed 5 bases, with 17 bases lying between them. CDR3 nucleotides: TGCGCCAGCAGCTTGGCCGGCAGGGCTTCAGACGAGACCCAGTACTTC. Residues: CASSLAGRASDETQYF.

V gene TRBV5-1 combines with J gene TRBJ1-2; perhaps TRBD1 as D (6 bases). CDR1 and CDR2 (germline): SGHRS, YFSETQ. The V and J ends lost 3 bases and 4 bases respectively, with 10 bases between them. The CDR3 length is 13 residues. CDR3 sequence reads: CASSSGQIYGYTF. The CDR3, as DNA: TGCGCCAGCAGCTCTGGACAGATCTATGGCTACACCTTC.

CDR3 amino acids: CASSLQGAEETQYF. The CDR3 nucleotides are TGTGCCAGCAGCCTGCAGGGGGCGGAGGAGACCCAGTACTTC. This chain links TRBV7-2 with TRBJ2-5, with TRBD1 matching 8 bases. V gave up 5 bases and J gave up 5 bases; unmatched junction bases: 7. CDR3 size: 14 residues. From germline, CDR1 is SGHTA and CDR2 FQGNSA.

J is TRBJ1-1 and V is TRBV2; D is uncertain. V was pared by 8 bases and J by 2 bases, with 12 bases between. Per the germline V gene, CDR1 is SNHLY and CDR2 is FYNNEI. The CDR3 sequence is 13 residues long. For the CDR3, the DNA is TGTGCCAGCGAGCGAGGGTCAAACACTGAAGCTTTCTTT. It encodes CASERGSNTEAFF.

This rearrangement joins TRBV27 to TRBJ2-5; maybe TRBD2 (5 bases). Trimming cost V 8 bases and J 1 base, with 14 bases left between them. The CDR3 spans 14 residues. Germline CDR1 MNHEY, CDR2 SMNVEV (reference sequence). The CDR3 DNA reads TGTGCCAGCCACGATTCGGGGTCCCAAGAGACCCAGTACTTC. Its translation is CASHDSGSQETQYF.

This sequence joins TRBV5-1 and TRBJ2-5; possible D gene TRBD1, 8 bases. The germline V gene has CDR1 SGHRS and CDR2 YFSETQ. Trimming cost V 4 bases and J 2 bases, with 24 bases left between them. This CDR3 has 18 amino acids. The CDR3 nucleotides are TGCGCCAGCAGCCCGAGCCCCCCGGACAGGGAGGGGCAAGAGACCCAGTACTTC. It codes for CASSPSPPDREGQETQYF.

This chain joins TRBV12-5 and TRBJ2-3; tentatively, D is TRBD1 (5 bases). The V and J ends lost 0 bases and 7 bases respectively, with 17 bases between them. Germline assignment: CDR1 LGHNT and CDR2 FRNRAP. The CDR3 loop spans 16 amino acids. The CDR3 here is CASGLVWGRVQNTQYF. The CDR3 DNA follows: TGTGCTAGTGGTTTGGTATGGGGCCGGGTCCAAAATACGCAGTATTTT.

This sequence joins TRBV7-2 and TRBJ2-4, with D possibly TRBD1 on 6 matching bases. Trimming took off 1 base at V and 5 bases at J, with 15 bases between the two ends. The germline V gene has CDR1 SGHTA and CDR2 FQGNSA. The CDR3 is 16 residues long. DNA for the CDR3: TGTGCCAGCAGCTTAGGGGGTCAGGGGTGGGAAAACATTCAGTACTTC. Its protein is CASSLGGQGWENIQYF.

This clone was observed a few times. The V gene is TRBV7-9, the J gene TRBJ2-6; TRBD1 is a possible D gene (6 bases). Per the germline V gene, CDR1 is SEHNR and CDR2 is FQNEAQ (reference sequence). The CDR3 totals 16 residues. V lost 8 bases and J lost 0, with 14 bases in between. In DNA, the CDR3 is TGTGCCAGCGCCTCAACAGGGAGCTCTGGGGCCAACGTCCTGACTTTC. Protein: CASASTGSSGANVLTF.

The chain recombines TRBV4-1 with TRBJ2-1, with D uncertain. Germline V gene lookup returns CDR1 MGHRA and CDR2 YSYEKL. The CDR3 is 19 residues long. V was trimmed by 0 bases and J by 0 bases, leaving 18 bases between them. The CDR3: CASSQDFVLRRSSYNEQFF. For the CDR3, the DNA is TGCGCCAGCAGCCAAGATTTCGTGTTGCGGCGGAGCTCCTACAATGAGCAGTTCTTC.

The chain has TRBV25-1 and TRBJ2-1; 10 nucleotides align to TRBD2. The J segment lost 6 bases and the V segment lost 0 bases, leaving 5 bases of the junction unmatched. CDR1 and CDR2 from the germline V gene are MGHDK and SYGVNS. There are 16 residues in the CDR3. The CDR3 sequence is CASSEYQGLAINEQFF. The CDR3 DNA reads TGTGCCAGCAGTGAATATCAGGGACTAGCGATCAATGAGCAGTTCTTC.

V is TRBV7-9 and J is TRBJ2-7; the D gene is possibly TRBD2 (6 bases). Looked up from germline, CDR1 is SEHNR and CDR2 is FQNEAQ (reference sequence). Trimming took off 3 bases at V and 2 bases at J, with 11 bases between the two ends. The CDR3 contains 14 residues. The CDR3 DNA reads TGTGCCAGCAGCTTGGGGACTCTCACCTACGAGCAGTACTTC. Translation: CASSLGTLTYEQYF.

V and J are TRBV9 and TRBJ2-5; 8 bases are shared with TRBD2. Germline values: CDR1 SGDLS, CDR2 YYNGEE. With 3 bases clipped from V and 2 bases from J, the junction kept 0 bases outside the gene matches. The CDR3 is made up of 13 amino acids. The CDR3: CASSGLAQETQYF. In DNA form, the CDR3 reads TGTGCCAGCAGCGGACTAGCGCAAGAGACCCAGTACTTC.

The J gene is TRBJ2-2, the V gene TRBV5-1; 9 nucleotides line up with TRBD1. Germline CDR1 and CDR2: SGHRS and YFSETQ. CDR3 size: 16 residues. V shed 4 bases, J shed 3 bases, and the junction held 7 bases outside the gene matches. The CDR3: CASSGRDRVDTGELFF. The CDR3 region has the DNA TGCGCCAGCAGCGGCCGGGACAGGGTTGACACCGGGGAGCTGTTTTTT. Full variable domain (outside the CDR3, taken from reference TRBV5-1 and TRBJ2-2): KAGVTQTPRYLIKTRGQQVTLSCSPISGHRSVSWYQQTPGQGLQFLFEYFSETQRNKGNFPGRFSGRQFSNSRSEMNVSTLELGDSALYLCASSGRDRVDTGELFFGEGSRLTVL.

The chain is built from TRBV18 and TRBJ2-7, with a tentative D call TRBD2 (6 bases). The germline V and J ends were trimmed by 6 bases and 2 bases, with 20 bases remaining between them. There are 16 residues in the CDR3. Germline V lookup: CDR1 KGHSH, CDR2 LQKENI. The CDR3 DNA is TGTGCCAGCTCTAACCGGGACCCGGGGGTCACCTACGAGCAGTACTTC. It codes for CASSNRDPGVTYEQYF. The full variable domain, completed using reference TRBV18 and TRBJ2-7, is NAGVMQNPRHLVRRRGQEARLRCSPMKGHSHVYWYRQLPEEGLKFMVYLQKENIIDESGMPKERFSAEFPKEGPSILRIQQVVRGDSAAYFCASSNRDPGVTYEQYFGPGTRLTVT.

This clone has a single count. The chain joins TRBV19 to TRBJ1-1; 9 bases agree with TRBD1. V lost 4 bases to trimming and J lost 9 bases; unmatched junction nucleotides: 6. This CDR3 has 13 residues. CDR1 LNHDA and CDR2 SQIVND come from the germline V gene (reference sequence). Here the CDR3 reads CASSTGTGTQAFF. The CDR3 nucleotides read TGTGCCAGTAGTACCGGGACAGGGACGCAAGCTTTCTTT.

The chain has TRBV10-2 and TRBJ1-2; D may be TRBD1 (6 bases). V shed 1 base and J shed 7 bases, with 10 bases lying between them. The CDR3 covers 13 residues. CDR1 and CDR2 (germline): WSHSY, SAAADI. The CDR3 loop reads CASSELQGFGYTF. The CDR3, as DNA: TGCGCCAGCAGTGAGTTACAGGGTTTTGGCTACACCTTC.

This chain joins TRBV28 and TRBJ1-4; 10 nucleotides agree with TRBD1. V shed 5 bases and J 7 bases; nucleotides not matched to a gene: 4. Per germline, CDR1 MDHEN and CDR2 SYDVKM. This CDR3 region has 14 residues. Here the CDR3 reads CASSRTGGGEKLFF. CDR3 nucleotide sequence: TGTGCCAGCAGTCGGACAGGGGGAGGTGAAAAACTGTTTTTT. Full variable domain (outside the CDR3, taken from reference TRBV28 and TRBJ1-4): DVKVTQSSRYLVKRTGEKVFLECVQDMDHENMFWYRQDPGLGLRLIYFSYDVKMKEKGDIPEGYSVSREKKERFSLILESASTNQTSMYLCASSRTGGGEKLFFGSGTQLSVL.

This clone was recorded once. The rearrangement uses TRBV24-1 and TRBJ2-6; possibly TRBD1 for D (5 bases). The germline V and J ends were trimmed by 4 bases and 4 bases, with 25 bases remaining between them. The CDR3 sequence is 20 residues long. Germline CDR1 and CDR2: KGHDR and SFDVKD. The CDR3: CATSDRKWTVTGSGANVLTF. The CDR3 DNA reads TGTGCCACCAGTGACCGGAAATGGACGGTCACAGGCTCCGGGGCCAACGTCCTGACTTTC.

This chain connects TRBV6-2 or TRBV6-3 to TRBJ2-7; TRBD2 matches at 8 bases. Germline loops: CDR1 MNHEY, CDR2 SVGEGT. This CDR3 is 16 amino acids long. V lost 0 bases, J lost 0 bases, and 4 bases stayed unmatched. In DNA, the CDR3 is TGTGCCAGCAGTTACTCGTGGAGCGGGAGCTCCTACGAGCAGTACTTC. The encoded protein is CASSYSWSGSSYEQYF.

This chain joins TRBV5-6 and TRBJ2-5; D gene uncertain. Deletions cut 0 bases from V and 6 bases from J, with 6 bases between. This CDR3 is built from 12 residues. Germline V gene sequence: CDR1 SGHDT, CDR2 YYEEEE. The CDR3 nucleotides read TGTGCCAGCAGCTTGGAGCGTCAGACCCAGTACTTC. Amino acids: CASSLERQTQYF.